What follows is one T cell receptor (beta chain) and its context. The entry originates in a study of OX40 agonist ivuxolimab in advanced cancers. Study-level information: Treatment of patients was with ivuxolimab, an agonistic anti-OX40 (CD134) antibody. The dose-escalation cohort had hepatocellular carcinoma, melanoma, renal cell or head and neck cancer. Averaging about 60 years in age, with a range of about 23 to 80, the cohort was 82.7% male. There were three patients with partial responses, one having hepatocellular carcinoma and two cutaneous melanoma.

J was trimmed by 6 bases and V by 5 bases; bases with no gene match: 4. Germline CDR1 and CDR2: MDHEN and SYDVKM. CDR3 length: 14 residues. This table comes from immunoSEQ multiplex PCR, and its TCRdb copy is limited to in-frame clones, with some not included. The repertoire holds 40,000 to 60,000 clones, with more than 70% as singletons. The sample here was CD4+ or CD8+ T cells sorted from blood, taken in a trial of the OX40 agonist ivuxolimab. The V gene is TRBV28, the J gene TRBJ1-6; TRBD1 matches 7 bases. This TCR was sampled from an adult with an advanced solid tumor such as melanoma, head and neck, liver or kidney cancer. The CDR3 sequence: CASSLQGPNSPLHF. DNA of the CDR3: TGTGCCAGCAGTCTACAGGGGCCTAATTCACCCCTCCACTTT.